This TCR beta chain is drawn from a study of preoperative IRX-2 immunotherapy in early breast cancer. The treatment here: preoperative locoregional IRX-2 cytokine immunotherapy. Samples came from a phase Ib trial of preoperative locoregional IRX-2 cytokine immunotherapy. Trimming left V 8 bases short and J 5 bases short, with 10 bases between. Germline CDR1 is WNHNN and CDR2 is SYGVQD (reference sequence). The CDR3 has 13 residues. The data were produced by immunoSEQ multiplex PCR, yet TCRdb's version contains in-frame clones alone and is incomplete. The sample contains 20,000 to 30,000 clones, 78% of which appear only once.

The receptor comes from a human donor with breast cancer. Here the sequenced sample was lymph node tissue, taken before IRX-2 immunotherapy. The chain combines TRBV10-1 with TRBJ1-6; D ambiguous. CDR3 loop: CASPGRDNSPLHF. The CDR3 region has the DNA TGCGCCAGCCCTGGACGAGATAATTCACCCCTCCACTTT.